The 5 T cell receptor beta chains below come from one sample, sequenced in a study of blood T cell repertoires in COVID-19. Assay used: immunoSEQ multiplex PCR; TCRdb lists only in-frame clones, some missing. The sample has about 400,000 clones, roughly 86% seen once. Specimen: PBMCs or T cells enriched from blood (not recorded which). All receptors derive from a woman aged 25-40 years who had recovered from COVID-19.

This rearrangement joins TRBV5-1 to TRBJ2-5; TRBD1 might be the D (5 bases). The CDR3 runs to 15 residues. Per the germline V gene, CDR1 is SGHRS and CDR2 is YFSETQ. The V and J ends lost 0 bases and 2 bases respectively, with 11 bases between them. This CDR3 is CASSLAGKGQETQYF. The CDR3 coding sequence is TGCGCCAGCAGCTTGGCCGGCAAGGGGCAAGAGACCCAGTACTTC. The whole variable domain, filled in from reference TRBV5-1 and TRBJ2-5, reads KAGVTQTPRYLIKTRGQQVTLSCSPISGHRSVSWYQQTPGQGLQFLFEYFSETQRNKGNFPGRFSGRQFSNSRSEMNVSTLELGDSALYLCASSLAGKGQETQYFGPGTRLLVL.

J is TRBJ1-2 and V is TRBV6-1; 7 nucleotides align to TRBD1. Trimming took 2 bases from V and 0 from J; bases not matched to a gene: 6. Germline V gives CDR1 MNHNS, CDR2 SASEGT. This CDR3 comprises 16 residues. This CDR3 reads CASSEPGQRTNYGYTF. CDR3 DNA sequence: TGTGCCAGCAGTGAACCGGGACAGCGAACTAACTATGGCTACACCTTC.

The chain couples TRBV30 to TRBJ1-6, with 8 bases matching TRBD1. CDR1 and CDR2 (germline): GTSNPN, SVGIG (reference sequence). The V segment lost 1 base and the J segment 0 bases; nucleotides outside the gene matches: 11. This CDR3 is built from 19 residues. CDR3 residues: CAWSADRGYPSSYNSPLHF. CDR3 bases: TGTGCCTGGAGTGCAGACAGGGGATACCCTAGCTCCTATAATTCACCCCTCCACTTT.

This sequence joins TRBV12-3 or TRBV12-4 and TRBJ1-1; D gene uncertain. V was shortened by 3 bases and J by 1 base, with 6 bases between the two germline ends. The length of the CDR3 is 13 residues. The CDR3 loop reads CASSLRWNTEAFF. The CDR3 coding sequence is TGTGCCAGCAGTTTGAGGTGGAACACTGAAGCTTTCTTT.

The chain couples TRBV18 to TRBJ2-6; TRBD2 matches at 15 bases. From germline, CDR1 is KGHSH and CDR2 LQKENI. CDR3 length: 20 residues. Trimming cost V 2 bases and J 3 bases; bases outside gene matches: 8. This chain's CDR3 is CASSPRTSGGAVIGANVLTF. CDR3 sequence (DNA): TGTGCCAGCTCACCAAGGACTAGCGGGGGGGCCGTCATTGGGGCCAACGTCCTGACTTTC.